The 16 T cell receptor beta chains below were found in one sample sequenced in a study of early T cells in non-severe SARS-CoV-2 infection. TCRdb called the 5' RACE reads again in MiXCR, with one record for every CDR3 protein. The data hold tens of thousands of distinct CDR3 sequences, with roughly an eighth observed a single time. The sequenced sample was whole blood. The receptors originated from an adult who was a healthcare worker with PCR-confirmed SARS-CoV-2 infection or an uninfected control (not recorded which).

This sequence joins TRBV7-9 and TRBJ1-1; TRBD1 might be the D (6 bases). Germline CDR1 reads SEHNR; CDR2 reads FQNEAQ (reference sequence). Trimming cost V 6 bases and J 11 bases, with 13 bases left between them. The CDR3 consists of 11 residues. CDR3 DNA sequence: TGTGCCAGCAGTCTTCCGGGACACGCTTTCTTT. Its translation is CASSLPGHAFF.

CDR3 sequence: CASRLRGRSFQQYF. CDR3 DNA: TGTGCCAGCAGACTACGGGGCAGATCCTTCCAGCAGTACTTC. The rearrangement links TRBV13 to TRBJ2-7, with D possibly being TRBD1 or TRBD2 (5 bases each). CDR3 length equals 14 residues. Trimming pared 6 bases from V and 8 bases from J, leaving 20 bases between. Germline lookup yields CDR1 PRHDT and CDR2 FYEKMQ (reference sequence).

The J gene is TRBJ2-7, the V gene TRBV12-5; a possible D gene is TRBD2 (5 bases). The CDR3 spans 12 residues. V was clipped by 7 bases and J by 7 bases, with 14 bases between them. CDR1 and CDR2 (germline): LGHNT, FRNRAP. CDR3 bases: TGTGCTAGTGCCCTGGACTGGACGGAGCAGTACTTC. It is translated as CASALDWTEQYF. The variable domain in full, completed from reference TRBV12-5 and TRBJ2-7, reads DARVTQTPRHKVTEMGQEVTMRCQPILGHNTVFWYRQTMMQGLELLAYFRNRAPLDDSGMPKDRFSAEMPDATLATLKIQPSEPRDSAVYFCASALDWTEQYFGPGTRLTVT.

The sample holds many counts of this clonotype. The chain joins TRBV12-3 or TRBV12-4 to TRBJ1-1; weak D call: TRBD1 (6 bases). Trimming took 1 base from V and 4 from J, leaving 19 bases between them. The CDR3 consists of 17 residues. DNA of the CDR3: TGTGCCAGCAGTTTAGGGACAGCTGAAACGGGGAGCACTGAAGCTTTCTTT. This encodes CASSLGTAETGSTEAFF.

This clonotype was picked up many times. The chain couples TRBV29-1 to TRBJ1-2; 9 bases match TRBD1. This CDR3 has 11 amino acids. V was pared by 7 bases and J by 8 bases, with 5 bases of the junction left unmatched. Germline V gene data show CDR1 as SQVTM and CDR2 as ANQGSEA. The CDR3 protein is CSAGQGYGYTF. The CDR3 coding sequence is TGCAGCGCCGGACAGGGGTACGGCTACACCTTC.

This clonotype was picked up many times. The chain joins TRBV20-1 to TRBJ2-7; TRBD1 matches 8 bases. The germline gives CDR1 DFQATT, CDR2 SNEGSKA (reference sequence). The CDR3 consists of 16 residues. V shed 0 bases and J 1 base; nucleotides not matched to a gene: 8. CDR3 amino acids: CSAREIKTGDSYEQYF. DNA for the CDR3: TGCAGTGCTAGAGAAATTAAGACAGGGGATTCCTACGAGCAGTACTTC.

This clonotype was recorded at least ten times. This chain uses TRBV12-3 or TRBV12-4 with TRBJ1-1, with 8 bases identical to TRBD1. J was trimmed by 4 bases and V by 6 bases; bases with no gene match: 4. The CDR3 has 13 amino acids. The CDR3 reads CASRGQVTTEAFF. CDR3 nucleotide sequence: TGTGCCAGCAGGGGACAGGTGACCACTGAAGCTTTCTTT.

This clonotype was found many times. The gene calls are TRBV7-9 and TRBJ1-6, with D tentatively TRBD1 (5 bases). V dropped 2 bases and J dropped 10 bases, with 12 bases sitting between them. The CDR3 contains 14 residues. CDR1 and CDR2 (germline): SEHNR, FQNEAQ (reference sequence). CDR3 amino acids: CASSLNQGASPLHF. DNA of the CDR3: TGTGCCAGCAGCTTAAACCAGGGTGCATCACCCCTCCACTTT.

J is TRBJ2-5 and V is TRBV6-2 or TRBV6-3; 16 bases are shared with TRBD2. This CDR3 spans 17 amino acids. J was trimmed by 7 bases and V by 6 bases; bases with no gene match: 11. Germline CDR1 and CDR2: MNHEY and SVGEGT. DNA of the CDR3: TGTGCCAGCAGAGCAGTGGGACTAGCGGGGGGGCTGGTGACCCAGTACTTC. This codes for CASRAVGLAGGLVTQYF.

This clonotype occurred a few times. This chain uses TRBV2 with TRBJ1-2, with 9 bases identical to TRBD1. Trimming at V came to 4 bases and at J to 5 bases, leaving 8 bases not matched to a gene. CDR3 length: 15 residues. Germline CDR1 SNHLY, CDR2 FYNNEI. CDR3 DNA sequence: TGTGCCAGCAGTGTCTGGGGACAGGGCCTATATGGCTACACCTTC. As protein: CASSVWGQGLYGYTF.

This clonotype was seen a handful of times. The rearrangement uses TRBV9 and TRBJ2-7; either TRBD1 or TRBD2 may supply D (6 bases each). The CDR3 has 14 amino acids. Per germline, CDR1 SGDLS and CDR2 YYNGEE. Trimming removed 4 bases from V and 2 bases from J, with 13 bases in between. The CDR3 bases are TGTGCCAGCAGCCCCAAGGGGGGCCCCTACGAGCAGTACTTC. It codes for CASSPKGGPYEQYF.

The V gene is TRBV29-1, the J gene TRBJ2-3, with D possibly being TRBD1 (5 bases). CDR3 length: 16 residues. Germline V CDR1 and CDR2: SQVTM, ANQGSEA. The V and J ends lost 6 bases and 2 bases respectively, with 21 bases between them. The CDR3 coding sequence is TGCAGCGTCGGGTGGGGCGGATGGTCGGACACAGATACGCAGTATTTT. Its protein product is CSVGWGGWSDTDTQYF.

This clonotype was found a few times. The J gene is TRBJ2-7, the V gene TRBV5-1; D might be TRBD1 (6 bases). CDR1 and CDR2 from the germline V gene are SGHRS and YFSETQ. V lost 3 bases and J 3 bases, leaving 13 bases between the germline ends. The CDR3 is made up of 14 amino acids. The DNA of the CDR3 is TGCGCCAGCAGCTCCGGGACACCGGGCTACGAGCAGTACTTC. It yields the protein CASSSGTPGYEQYF.

The chain joins TRBV6-1 to TRBJ2-7; TRBD1 might be the D (5 bases). The CDR3 loop spans 14 amino acids. Germline V gene lookup returns CDR1 MNHNS and CDR2 SASEGT. V lost 2 bases and J lost 5, with 13 bases in between. CDR3 sequence: CASSEQPRVDEQYF. DNA of the CDR3: TGTGCCAGCAGTGAACAGCCCAGGGTCGACGAGCAGTACTTC.

This clonotype was seen only a few times. The V call is TRBV7-9, the J call TRBJ2-7; 7 bases map to TRBD2. Germline loops: CDR1 SEHNR, CDR2 FQNEAQ (reference sequence). V shed 4 bases, J shed 5 bases, and the junction held 5 bases outside the gene matches. The CDR3 totals 13 residues. The CDR3 sequence: CASSWAGVHEQYF. CDR3 nucleotide sequence: TGTGCCAGCAGCTGGGCGGGGGTACACGAGCAGTACTTC. Together with reference TRBV7-9 and TRBJ2-7, the CDR3 gives the full variable domain: DTGVSQNPRHKITKRGQNVTFRCDPISEHNRLYWYRQTLGQGPEFLTYFQNEAQLEKSRLLSDRFSAERPKGSFSTLEIQRTEQGDSAMYLCASSWAGVHEQYFGPGTRLTVT.

For this clonotype: One junction end disagrees with the germline gene, perhaps due to a read error. The chain recombines TRBV11-2 with TRBJ2-1; TRBD1 or TRBD2 may be the D gene (5 bases each). The V gene's germline CDR1 is SGHAT and CDR2 FQNNGV. This CDR3 comprises 12 residues. In DNA, the CDR3 is TGTGCCAGCAGCCCACCGGGACGCGATAAGAAGTTC. Protein sequence: CASSPPGRDKKF.